This paragraph reports one TCR beta chain. Its recognized antigen is unknown. The input lacks base qualities; no much larger clone sits a single base away. The data originate from a study of technical replicates of blood from a handful of donors (dated by TCRdb to the late 2010s). CDR1 SGHRS and CDR2 YFSETQ were looked up in the germline V gene. The V end gives up 4 bases and the J end 5 bases, leaving 5 bases in the junction not matched to a gene. The CDR3 runs 14 amino acids, cysteine and phenylalanine included. The only DNA kept is the CDR3, 42 bases in frame from the first base. Library creation used the immunoSEQ multiplex PCR assay. What TCRdb holds here is the immuneACCESS table cut down to in-frame rearrangements. Part of the clones is not present; checked against another copy, under half of the missing clones reflect an unresolved V gene, and the others are unexplained. The sample table contains over 50,000 clones; only one count was recorded for 90% to 95% of them. The ten biggest clones cover around 4% of the sample.

The receptor was derived from a human donor in good health. Some clones in this sample may be carry-over from other donors' samples. The chain was built from TRBV5-1 and TRBJ2-7, and 11 junction bases match TRBD2. The sample taken for sequencing was PBMCs. The nucleotides are TGCGCCAGCAGCGGGACTAGCGGACACGACGAGCAGTACTTC. It translates as CASSGTSGHDEQYF.